One and the same sample provided the 8 T cell receptor beta chains below, sequenced in a study of blood T cell repertoires in COVID-19. Assay: immunoSEQ multiplex PCR; the TCRdb copy retains only in-frame clones and omits some. The sample shows around 300,000 clones, around 86% of them seen only once. Sequenced: peripheral blood. These receptors all stem from a young woman with active or convalescent COVID-19.

The chain combines TRBV6-1 with TRBJ2-7; D is perhaps TRBD1 (5 bases). Trimming took 3 bases from V and 4 from J, leaving 13 bases between them. Germline CDR1 is MNHNS and CDR2 is SASEGT. CDR3 size: 14 residues. CDR3 nucleotides: TGTGCCAGCAGTGAGGTAGGGGCGAGGTACGAGCAGTACTTC. Residues: CASSEVGARYEQYF.

The chain couples TRBV3-1 (or the pseudogene TRBV3-2) to TRBJ1-2; unclear D gene. Germline V CDR1 and CDR2: LGHDT, YNNKEL (reference sequence). Trimming took 4 bases from V and 0 from J, leaving 9 bases between them. The CDR3 has 14 residues. This CDR3 is CASSPGAPNYGYTF. In DNA, the CDR3 is TGTGCCAGCAGCCCGGGAGCGCCTAACTATGGCTACACCTTC.

This clone appeared once. V is TRBV6-1 and J is TRBJ1-6, with D possibly TRBD1 on 5 matching bases. This CDR3 is built from 15 residues. Trimming removed 3 bases at V and 8 bases at J, with 14 bases between. Germline assignment: CDR1 MNHNS and CDR2 SASEGT. In DNA form, the CDR3 reads TGTGCCAGCAGTGACACAGGTCGCGGTTATTCACCCCTCCACTTT. Its protein product is CASSDTGRGYSPLHF.

This chain joins TRBV5-1 and TRBJ1-2; D is possibly TRBD1 (5 bases). V was pared by 4 bases and J by 8 bases, with 15 bases between. CDR1 and CDR2 (germline): SGHRS, YFSETQ. This CDR3 contains 13 residues. CDR3 amino acids: CASSPSQGWGYTF. The CDR3 DNA follows: TGCGCCAGCAGCCCAAGCCAGGGCTGGGGCTACACCTTC.

The V gene is TRBV7-2, the J gene TRBJ2-2; D unclear. V dropped 2 bases and J dropped 6 bases, with 10 bases sitting between them. The germline gives CDR1 SGHTA, CDR2 FQGNSA. The CDR3 covers 14 residues. The CDR3 reads CASSLLPRAGELFF. The CDR3 coding sequence is TGTGCCAGCAGCTTACTCCCCCGGGCCGGGGAGCTGTTTTTT. The complete variable domain, with remaining parts taken from reference TRBV7-2 and TRBJ2-2, reads GAGVSQSPSNKVTEKGKDVELRCDPISGHTALYWYRQSLGQGLEFLIYFQGNSAPDKSGLPSDRFSAERTGGSVSTLTIQRTQQEDSAVYLCASSLLPRAGELFFGEGSRLTVL.

The chain has TRBV7-2 and TRBJ1-1, with TRBD1 as a possible D gene (5 bases). V lost 6 bases to trimming and J lost 0 bases, with 11 bases between them. The CDR3 loop spans 14 amino acids. Per germline, CDR1 SGHTA and CDR2 FQGNSA. The CDR3 loop is CASSLGGMNTEAFF. The CDR3 nucleotides are TGTGCCAGCAGTTTGGGGGGTATGAACACTGAAGCTTTCTTT.

This chain links TRBV5-6 with TRBJ2-3; 7 bases map to TRBD1. V lost 3 bases to trimming and J lost 6 bases; unmatched junction nucleotides: 7. Germline V gives CDR1 SGHDT, CDR2 YYEEEE. This CDR3 comprises 14 residues. CDR3 amino acids: CASSSPQGPDTQYF. The DNA for the CDR3 is TGTGCCAGCAGCTCCCCACAGGGGCCGGATACGCAGTATTTT.

This chain joins TRBV19 and TRBJ2-2; 10 nucleotides agree with TRBD2. Per germline, CDR1 LNHDA and CDR2 SQIVND (reference sequence). After removal of 9 bases from V and 5 bases from J, the junction contained 15 bases not matched to a gene. CDR3 length equals 17 residues. The CDR3 nucleotides read TGTGCCAGCCGTGCAGCAGCGGGGGGGCCTTGGACCGGGGAGCTGTTTTTT. Its translation is CASRAAAGGPWTGELFF.